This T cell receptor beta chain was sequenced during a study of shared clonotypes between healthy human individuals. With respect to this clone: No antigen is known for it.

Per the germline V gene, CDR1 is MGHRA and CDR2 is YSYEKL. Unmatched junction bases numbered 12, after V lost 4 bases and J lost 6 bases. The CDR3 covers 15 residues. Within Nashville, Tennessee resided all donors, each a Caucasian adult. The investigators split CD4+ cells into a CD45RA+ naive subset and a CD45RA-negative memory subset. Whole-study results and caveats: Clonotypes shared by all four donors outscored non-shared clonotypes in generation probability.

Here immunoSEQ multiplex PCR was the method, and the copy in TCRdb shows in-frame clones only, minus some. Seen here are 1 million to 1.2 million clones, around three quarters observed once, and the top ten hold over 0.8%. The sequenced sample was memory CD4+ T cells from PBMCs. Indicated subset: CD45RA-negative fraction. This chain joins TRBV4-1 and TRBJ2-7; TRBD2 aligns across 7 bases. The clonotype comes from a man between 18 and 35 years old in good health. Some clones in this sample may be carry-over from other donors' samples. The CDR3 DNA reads TGCGCCAGCAGCCTCCAGACTAGCTCTTCTCGCGAGCAGTACTTC. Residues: CASSLQTSSSREQYF.